This TCR beta chain originates from a study of blood T cell repertoires in COVID-19. Data came from immunoSEQ multiplex PCR; TCRdb stores just in-frame clones and leaves some out. The sample includes approximately 52,000 clones, more than 85% of them seen just once. Deletions cut 5 bases from V and 4 bases from J, with 12 bases between. CDR1 and CDR2 from the germline V gene are MDHEN and SYDVKM. CDR3 length: 14 residues. This chain connects TRBV28 to TRBJ1-5; D gene unclear. The receptor's source is a man over 45 with active COVID-19. Input material: peripheral blood. The CDR3 is CASSPRRRNQPQHF. The CDR3 nucleotides are TGTGCCAGCAGTCCGCGTAGGAGGAATCAGCCCCAGCATTTT.